The T cell receptor (beta chain) under discussion was sequenced for a study of OX40 agonist ivuxolimab in advanced cancers. Broadly, across the study: Ivuxolimab was a fully human IgG2 agonistic monoclonal antibody targeting the costimulatory receptor OX40 (CD134). Patients were allowed to have had prior anti-PD-1, anti-PD-L1 or anti-CTLA-4 therapy, and more than 35% of the dose-escalation patients had been treated with checkpoint inhibitors. In the dose-escalation cohort, 75% to 85% of patients were male, and the mean age was roughly 56 years with a range of roughly 23 to 79. Intravenous ivuxolimab was administered to patients every 2 weeks at six dose levels: 0.01, 0.1, 0.3, 1.5, 3 and 10 mg/kg. Peripheral TCRbeta sequencing was intended to test whether TCR sequence diversity was altered and clonal T-cell expansion was caused by ivuxolimab. Of the approximately 54 patients in dose escalation, 19 had hepatocellular carcinoma, roughly 15 had melanoma, 9 had renal cell carcinoma and 9 had head and neck cancer. Partial responses occurred in three dose-escalation patients: two with cutaneous melanoma and one with hepatocellular carcinoma. The paper reports the monotherapy dose-escalation portion (N ≈ 52 patients) of the phase I ivuxolimab trial. What the study reported, not specific to this receptor: Clonal expansion of both CD4+ and CD8+ blood T cells was observed from baseline to week 6 at doses 0.1 to 3.0 mg/kg. After ivuxolimab, more expanded clones were found on average in CD8+ T cells than in CD4+ T cells. Antigen specificity was not determined for the clonally expanded peripheral T cells. In the 0.1-3.0 mg/kg groups, partial responders were among the patients with the lowest normalized peripheral clonal expansion, particularly in CD8+ T cells. Low levels of normalized T-cell clonal expansion were also seen in some patients who did not respond.

Genomic DNA was extracted from sorted cells for sequencing of the TCRbeta CDR3 region. The immunoSEQ Assay was used to sequence the TCRbeta CDR3 regions. TCRdb re-hosts the immuneACCESS table, in-frame sequences only. Its copies lack some clones; in the studies checked, an unresolved V gene accounts for under half of them, and the cause for the rest is not known. The sample yields tens of thousands of clones; around 90% were counted once. About 0.52% of the sample belongs to the ten largest clones. The trial excluded patients who had a history of autoimmune disease or were on systemic immunosuppression. Peripheral blood for TCR sequencing was drawn from every dose cohort at baseline, at cycle 4 day 1 and at cycle 7 day 1. Samples came from an open-label, multicenter, first-in-human phase I dose-escalation trial of ivuxolimab. The trial enrolled adults with locally advanced or metastatic head and neck squamous cell, hepatocellular, melanoma or renal cell carcinoma. Before TCR sequencing, CD4+ and CD8+ T cells were separately sorted from peripheral blood.

In regard to this clone: The antigen it recognizes is unknown. Base qualities are not recorded, but no much larger clone differs from it by a single base.

Trimming removed 3 bases from V and 7 bases from J; the gene matches leave 9 bases unexplained. The germline V gene provides CDR1 SGHRS and CDR2 YFSETQ. From the cysteine up to the phenylalanine, the CDR3 has a length of 15 residues. This entry keeps only the CDR3 DNA: 45 bases, framed from base 1. Sequences were derived from CD4+ or CD8+ T cells sorted from blood, sampled in a trial of the OX40 agonist ivuxolimab. The TCR originated in an adult with an advanced solid tumor such as melanoma, head and neck, liver or kidney cancer. Recombination joined TRBV5-1 with TRBJ1-4, with TRBD1 identical over 7 junction bases. The sequenced DNA is TGCGCCAGCAGCTCTCACAGGGGATCGTCTGAAAAACTGTTTTTT. This is translated as CASSSHRGSSEKLFF. The full variable domain, with segments outside the CDR3 supplied by the reference TRBV5-1 and TRBJ1-4 proteins, appears as KAGVTQTPRYLIKTRGQQVTLSCSPISGHRSVSWYQQTPGQGLQFLFEYFSETQRNKGNFPGRFSGRQFSNSRSEMNVSTLELGDSALYLCASSSHRGSSEKLFFGSGTQLSVL.